This T cell receptor beta chain was captured by sequencing in a study of blood T cell repertoires in COVID-19 (TCRdb year 2020). Regarding the complete study: Collaborator samples came from the United States, Italy and Spain and covered acute and convalescent phases of COVID-19. The material from the prospective study consisted of cDNA or gDNA derived from T cells, B-cell-depleted T cells, or PBMCs. Deeply sampled blood TCRbeta repertoires from subjects exposed to, actively infected with, or recovered from COVID-19 were included in the dataset. A freely available public database, intended as a resource for researchers studying the immune response to SARS-CoV-2, is where the repertoires were released. The samples were drawn from two sources: the first 160 participants of the ongoing ImmuneRACE study, and 1,000 to 1,500 subjects contributed by 6 global collaborators. Nearly every sample came with metadata listing a de-identified subject ID, COVID-19 status, age in years and sex. Where available, HLA class I and class II types were obtained from metadata supplied by the sample provider rather than from assay-based typing.

The CDR3 starts with the cysteine, ends with the phenylalanine, and has 15 residues. Only the CDR3 portion is preserved as DNA: 45 bases, with reading frame beginning at the first base. The germline V gene sets CDR1 to SGHAT and CDR2 to FQNNGV. Between the V and J ends, shortened by 4 bases and 0 bases respectively, the junction contains 10 bases. TCRbeta CDR3 regions were amplified from genomic DNA using the immunoSEQ Assay, a bias-controlled multiplex PCR. Concerning the study's data processing: Within the assay, amplification of reference gene primers was used to estimate how many nucleated cells each sample contained. To quantify the absolute abundance of each unique TCRbeta CDR3 rearrangement, sequence reads were collapsed and filtered. For each sample, productive Simpson clonality was calculated as the square root of Simpson's diversity index over productive rearrangements. TCRdb retrieved this table from immuneACCESS and kept in-frame rearrangements only. Not all clones are present; in checked studies, unresolved V genes account for under half, and no reason is known for the remainder. V, J and clone size derive from that table, while D and trimming were established from the DNA sequence. The sample table contains 200,000 to 250,000 clones; only one count was recorded for under 90% of them. Roughly 20% of the sample belongs to the ten largest clones.

Broader findings and caveats from the paper: The quantity of clinical and demographic metadata differed by source and by participant and was supplied without curation.

With regard to this clone: Its antigen specificity is not known. Base quality data are lacking; no much larger clone is found one base away.

The collaborating institutions used their own protocols to collect whole blood in K2EDTA tubes. For TCRbeta analysis, collaborators shipped samples as frozen whole blood, isolated PBMCs, or DNA extracted from either of those sample types. The receptor was isolated from a woman aged 80 or older with active or convalescent COVID-19. The V and J segments used are TRBV11-2 and TRBJ1-3, with the D gene call left open. Sequenced input: peripheral blood. The CDR3 corresponds to CASSSRPGSGNTIYF. The DNA reads TGTGCCAGCAGCTCGAGGCCCGGCTCTGGAAACACCATATATTTT. Supplemented by the reference TRBV11-2 and TRBJ1-3 proteins around the CDR3, the complete variable domain is EAGVAQSPRYKIIEKRQSVAFWCNPISGHATLYWYQQILGQGPKLLIQFQNNGVVDDSQLPKDRFSAERLKGVDSTLKIQPAKLEDSAVYLCASSSRPGSGNTIYFGEGSWLTVV.